The 25 T cell receptor beta chains listed next were all sequenced from one sample in a study of cytomegalovirus exposure and HLA in healthy donors. The PCR made use of 60 Vbeta and 13 Jbeta primers. Profiled with immunoSEQ multiplex PCR; TCRdb holds only in-frame clones, not every one. The sample has some 34,000 clones. Sequencing input: PBMCs. These receptors came from a man aged 40-55 years in good health and CMV-seronegative.

The rearrangement joins TRBV4-3 to TRBJ2-7; TRBD2 matches 8 bases. V dropped 1 base and J dropped 6; count of bases not matched to a gene: 23. The CDR3 runs 20 residues. Germline V gene lookup returns CDR1 LGHNA and CDR2 YSLEER. CDR3 coding DNA: TGCGCCAGCAGCCAAGTTCTCCTTAGATGGGCGGGAGGTACCCCGGGCGAGCAGTACTTC. It specifies CASSQVLLRWAGGTPGEQYF.

The chain links TRBV4-2 to TRBJ1-3, with 7 bases lining up with TRBD1. The germline CDR1 and CDR2 sequences are LGHNA and YNFKEQ. The V and J ends lost 0 bases and 0 bases, in that order; junction bases with no gene match: 5. The CDR3 length is 17 residues. CDR3 DNA sequence: TGTGCCAGCAGCCAAGACCCGGGACAGTTCTCTGGAAACACCATATATTTT. Its protein product is CASSQDPGQFSGNTIYF.

The CDR3 spells CASSAGTGLDEQFF. The CDR3 coding sequence is TGTGCCAGCAGCGCGGGGACAGGGCTTGATGAGCAGTTCTTC. The chain is built from TRBV5-4 and TRBJ2-1; 9 positions match TRBD1. This CDR3 has 14 amino acids. The germline V gene has CDR1 SGHNT and CDR2 YYREEE (reference sequence). The V gene end was trimmed by 4 bases and the J gene end by 8 bases; junction bases not matched to a gene: 7.

The chain combines TRBV19 with TRBJ2-1; 13 bases fit TRBD2. The J segment lost 3 bases and the V segment lost 5 bases, leaving 10 bases of the junction unmatched. Germline V CDR1 and CDR2: LNHDA, SQIVND (reference sequence). The CDR3 covers 18 residues. The CDR3, as DNA: TGTGCCAGTAGTGCCACGCCGGGACTAGCGGGATACTACAATGAGCAGTTCTTC. Its protein is CASSATPGLAGYYNEQFF. Full variable domain (outside the CDR3, taken from reference TRBV19 and TRBJ2-1): DGGITQSPKYLFRKEGQNVTLSCEQNLNHDAMYWYRQDPGQGLRLIYYSQIVNDFQKGDIAEGYSVSREKKESFPLTVTSAQKNPTAFYLCASSATPGLAGYYNEQFFGPGTRLTVL.

V is TRBV5-1 and J is TRBJ2-1; 13 bases match TRBD2. V lost 0 bases and J lost 13; bases outside the gene matches: 7. CDR3 length: 15 residues. Germline CDR1 and CDR2: SGHRS and YFSETQ. This CDR3 is CASSLGGLAGVVQFF. For the CDR3, the DNA is TGCGCCAGCAGCTTGGGTGGACTAGCGGGAGTGGTTCAGTTCTTC.

This sequence joins TRBV5-6 and TRBJ2-7; 7 nucleotides align to TRBD1. The CDR3 sequence is 14 residues long. Germline loops: CDR1 SGHDT, CDR2 YYEEEE. V lost 2 bases to trimming and J lost 1 base; unmatched junction nucleotides: 3. As DNA, the CDR3 is TGTGCCAGCAGCTTCTTGGACAGGTCCTACGAGCAGTACTTC. Its translation is CASSFLDRSYEQYF.

The J gene is TRBJ1-3, the V gene TRBV19; D is unresolved. The germline V gene has CDR1 LNHDA and CDR2 SQIVND (reference sequence). The V end lost 11 bases, the J end lost 1 base, and 18 bases lay between the germline ends. The CDR3 is 15 amino acids. The CDR3 reads CASKELAGSGNTIYF. CDR3 DNA: TGTGCCTCCAAGGAATTGGCAGGTTCTGGAAACACCATATATTTT.

The J gene is TRBJ1-1, the V gene TRBV6-1, with 7 bases aligning to TRBD1. Germline CDR1 is MNHNS and CDR2 is SASEGT. Trimming cost V 3 bases and J 0 bases; bases outside gene matches: 1. This CDR3 is built from 14 residues. The CDR3 protein is CASSDQGVNTEAFF. CDR3 bases: TGTGCCAGCAGTGATCAGGGGGTGAACACTGAAGCTTTCTTT.

The chain combines TRBV27 with TRBJ1-1; tentatively, D is TRBD1 (6 bases). CDR3 length equals 16 residues. CDR1 is MNHEY and CDR2 is SMNVEV in the germline V gene (reference sequence). The V gene lost 4 bases and the J gene lost 4 bases, with 19 bases spanning the gap. The CDR3 DNA reads as TGTGCCAGCAGTTCGATACAGGGTCTTGGGTTCACTGAAGCTTTCTTT. It yields the protein CASSSIQGLGFTEAFF.

CDR3 residues: CAWSPWWGTDYGYTF. CDR3 DNA sequence: TGTGCCTGGAGCCCTTGGTGGGGGACAGACTATGGCTACACCTTC. The chain has TRBV30 and TRBJ1-2; 7 bases line up with TRBD1. Germline V gene lookup returns CDR1 GTSNPN and CDR2 SVGIG (reference sequence). CDR3 length equals 15 residues. The ends lost 3 bases at V and 3 bases at J; junction bases unmatched: 10.

The J gene is TRBJ1-2, the V gene TRBV4-1; 8 bases line up with TRBD1. The CDR3 covers 18 residues. The germline gives CDR1 MGHRA, CDR2 YSYEKL. V shed 3 bases, J shed 2 bases, and the junction held 14 bases outside the gene matches. The DNA of the CDR3 is TGCGCCAGCAGCCAGGAAATACCGACAGGGGCAGGCAACTATGGCTACACCTTC. Translation: CASSQEIPTGAGNYGYTF.

Note on this clone: This sample includes further DNA sequences coding for the same CDR3. The J gene is TRBJ2-1, the V gene TRBV18; 11 bases are shared with TRBD2. The CDR3 contains 14 residues. Trimming cost V 3 bases and J 5 bases; bases outside gene matches: 0. Germline CDR1 and CDR2: KGHSH and LQKENI. In DNA form, the CDR3 reads TGTGCCAGCTCACCGGGACTAGCGGACAATGAGCAGTTCTTC. Translation gives CASSPGLADNEQFF.

The genes are TRBV18 and TRBJ1-2; TRBD1 is a possible D gene (5 bases). Germline V lookup: CDR1 KGHSH, CDR2 LQKENI. The CDR3 contains 13 residues. Trimming stripped 1 base from V and 8 bases from J, with 11 bases between. The CDR3 nucleotides are TGTGCCAGCTCACCACGGGGGGACTTCGGCTACACCTTC. This encodes CASSPRGDFGYTF.

The CDR3 DNA reads as TGTGCCAGCAGCTCACGACTAGCGGGAAGCGACGAGCAGTACTTC. Amino acid sequence: CASSSRLAGSDEQYF. V usage is TRBV5-4 and J usage is TRBJ2-7; 11 bases align to TRBD2. Germline values: CDR1 SGHNT, CDR2 YYREEE (reference sequence). This CDR3 is 15 amino acids long. V was clipped by 3 bases and J by 5 bases; unmatched bases: 7.

The V and J genes are TRBV25-1 and TRBJ2-2, with TRBD2 identical over 8 bases. The CDR3 is 15 amino acids. The junction had 7 bases not matched to a gene; V was cut back by 5 bases and J by 5 bases. Germline V gives CDR1 MGHDK, CDR2 SYGVNS. CDR3 loop: CASSWSGSWTGELFF. CDR3 nucleotides: TGTGCCAGCAGTTGGAGCGGGAGTTGGACCGGGGAGCTGTTTTTT. Using reference TRBV25-1 and TRBJ2-2 for the parts outside the CDR3, the full variable domain is EADIYQTPRYLVIGTGKKITLECSQTMGHDKMYWYQQDPGMELHLIHYSYGVNSTEKGDLSSESTVSRIRTEHFPLTLESARPSHTSQYLCASSWSGSWTGELFFGEGSRLTVL.

For the CDR3, the DNA is TGTGCCAGCTCGACTAGTTTGGACAATGAGCAGTTCTTC. This codes for CASSTSLDNEQFF. The chain couples TRBV18 to TRBJ2-1, with D possibly being TRBD2 (6 bases). Germline V CDR1 and CDR2: KGHSH, LQKENI. V shed 6 bases and J shed 5 bases, with 11 bases lying between them. This CDR3 has 13 residues. The variable domain in full, completed from reference TRBV18 and TRBJ2-1, reads NAGVMQNPRHLVRRRGQEARLRCSPMKGHSHVYWYRQLPEEGLKFMVYLQKENIIDESGMPKERFSAEFPKEGPSILRIQQVVRGDSAAYFCASSTSLDNEQFFGPGTRLTVL.

The chain combines TRBV6-5 with TRBJ1-4; D is unresolved. The CDR3 totals 15 residues. Trimming cost V 6 bases and J 3 bases, with 14 bases left between them. The V gene's germline CDR1 is MNHEY and CDR2 SVGAGI. CDR3 in DNA: TGTGCCAGCAGCGACCCGGGCGGGGCTAATGAAAAACTGTTTTTT. It yields the protein CASSDPGGANEKLFF.

The gene calls are TRBV6-5 and TRBJ1-4; D ambiguous. Trimming left V 0 bases short and J 7 bases short, with 9 bases between. The CDR3 spans 14 residues. CDR1 and CDR2 from the germline V gene are MNHEY and SVGAGI. The CDR3 coding sequence is TGTGCCAGCAGTTACTCAGGAGTGGGTGAAAAACTGTTTTTT. The encoded protein is CASSYSGVGEKLFF.

V is TRBV29-1 and J is TRBJ1-2; the match to TRBD1 covers 10 bases. The germline gives CDR1 SQVTM, CDR2 ANQGSEA. This CDR3 has 18 amino acids. Unmatched junction bases numbered 20, after V lost 7 bases and J lost 3 bases. The CDR3 DNA is TGCAGCGCTCTTCCTCCGGCCCGGGACAGGGGTGCGGACTATGGCTACACCTTC. It is translated as CSALPPARDRGADYGYTF.

The chain links TRBV6-1 to TRBJ2-5; D gene uncertain. The germline V gene encodes CDR1 MNHNS and CDR2 SASEGT. V was trimmed by 11 bases and J by 4 bases, leaving 20 bases between them. This CDR3 has 14 residues. CDR3 bases: TGTGCCGGGTGGAACAGCCGGTATCCAGAGACCCAGTACTTC. It specifies CAGWNSRYPETQYF.

V and J are TRBV7-9 and TRBJ1-1; TRBD1 might be the D (6 bases). CDR3 length: 15 amino acids. Between the trimmed V and J ends, which lost 3 bases and 0 bases, there was a span of 11 bases. Looked up from germline, CDR1 is SEHNR and CDR2 is FQNEAQ (reference sequence). Here the CDR3 DNA reads TGTGCCAGCAGCTTCTCCACAGGGCTGAACACTGAAGCTTTCTTT. Translating it yields CASSFSTGLNTEAFF.

CDR3 sequence: CAWSAGIAETQYF. The CDR3 DNA follows: TGTGCCTGGAGTGCGGGGATAGCGGAGACCCAGTACTTC. The V call is TRBV30, the J call TRBJ2-5; D is possibly TRBD2 (5 bases). V lost 1 base, J lost 5 bases, and 11 bases lay in between. Germline V gene sequence: CDR1 GTSNPN, CDR2 SVGIG (reference sequence). CDR3 length: 13 amino acids.

This rearrangement joins TRBV9 to TRBJ2-2, with TRBD2 matching over 11 bases. The V gene's germline CDR1 is SGDLS and CDR2 YYNGEE. J gave up 4 bases and V 3 bases, and 5 bases lay outside the gene matches. The CDR3 spans 16 residues. CDR3 in amino acids: CASSGGLAVTTGELFF. CDR3 in DNA: TGTGCCAGCAGCGGGGGACTAGCGGTTACCACCGGGGAGCTGTTTTTT.

The rearrangement uses TRBV4-2 and TRBJ1-1; 7 nucleotides align to TRBD1. Germline-derived CDR1 and CDR2 are LGHNA and YNFKEQ. The CDR3 sequence is 14 residues long. V shed 4 bases, J shed 4 bases, and the junction held 6 bases outside the gene matches. The CDR3 loop is CASSPTGYRTEAFF. The CDR3 DNA reads as TGTGCCAGCAGCCCGACAGGGTACCGCACTGAAGCTTTCTTT.

V and J are TRBV4-1 and TRBJ2-1; D is possibly TRBD2 (5 bases). Trimming removed 4 bases at V and 0 bases at J, with 16 bases between. Per germline, CDR1 MGHRA and CDR2 YSYEKL. The CDR3 has 17 amino acids. CDR3 protein: CASSPTSSGSSYNEQFF. In DNA form, the CDR3 reads TGCGCCAGCAGCCCGACGTCTTCGGGGAGCTCCTACAATGAGCAGTTCTTC.